Shown below are 7 T cell receptor beta chains from a single sample sequenced in a study of blood T cells in healthy people across ages. With a J-beta primer mix and a sample-barcoded 5' primer, a second PCR ran about 6 to 11 cycles. TCRdb itself ran the 5' RACE reads through MiXCR, one entry per CDR3 protein. The sample records roughly 1,800,000 distinct CDR3 sequences, roughly 52% being singletons. Sequencing used blood. The receptors here all came from a woman in her thirties or forties in good health.

The chain uses TRBV5-1 and TRBJ1-1; D uncertain. Germline-derived CDR1 and CDR2 are SGHRS and YFSETQ. The V end lost 6 bases, the J end lost 5 bases, and 8 bases lay between the germline ends. This CDR3 is 11 amino acids long. The CDR3 DNA follows: TGCGCCAGCAAACAAGGAACTGAAGCTTTCTTT. The encoded protein is CASKQGTEAFF. The full variable domain, its missing parts supplied by reference TRBV5-1 and TRBJ1-1, is KAGVTQTPRYLIKTRGQQVTLSCSPISGHRSVSWYQQTPGQGLQFLFEYFSETQRNKGNFPGRFSGRQFSNSRSEMNVSTLELGDSALYLCASKQGTEAFFGQGTRLTVV.

This chain uses TRBV7-2 with TRBJ1-1, with D perhaps matching TRBD1 (5 bases). The germline V and J ends were trimmed by 4 bases and 1 base, with 13 bases remaining between them. The length of the CDR3 is 15 residues. Germline CDR1 reads SGHTA; CDR2 reads FQGNSA. CDR3 DNA: TGTGCCAGCAGCTACCTTTCTGGGGGGAACACTGAAGCTTTCTTT. Its protein is CASSYLSGGNTEAFF.

This clonotype was counted between two and nine times. The rearrangement links TRBV20-1 to TRBJ2-5, with D perhaps given as TRBD1 or TRBD2 (7 bases each). The CDR3 length is 14 residues. V lost 3 bases and J 1 base, leaving 12 bases between the germline ends. Germline assignment: CDR1 DFQATT and CDR2 SNEGSKA (reference sequence). This chain's CDR3 is CSASPGGAQETQYF. The CDR3 DNA reads as TGCAGTGCTAGCCCAGGGGGGGCCCAAGAGACCCAGTACTTC.

The rearrangement joins TRBV20-1 to TRBJ2-1; TRBD2 matches 11 bases. The CDR3 runs 15 residues. Germline CDR1 is DFQATT and CDR2 is SNEGSKA (reference sequence). Trimming took 5 bases from V and 6 from J; bases not matched to a gene: 9. CDR3 bases: TGCAGTGCTTCCGAGGGTAGCGGGGGGGCCAATGAGCAGTTCTTC. It specifies CSASEGSGGANEQFF.

The sample holds a few counts of this clonotype. The chain combines TRBV12-3 or TRBV12-4 with TRBJ2-5; unclear D gene. The CDR3 is 15 amino acids. V dropped 1 base and J dropped 4 bases, with 13 bases sitting between them. The CDR3: CASSLGPGWVETQYF. In DNA form, the CDR3 reads TGTGCCAGCAGTTTAGGTCCGGGTTGGGTAGAGACCCAGTACTTC.

The rearrangement links TRBV20-1 to TRBJ2-5; the match to TRBD1 covers 9 bases. The junction had 10 bases not matched to a gene; V was cut back by 3 bases and J by 2 bases. The CDR3 spans 16 residues. The germline gives CDR1 DFQATT, CDR2 SNEGSKA (reference sequence). The CDR3, as DNA: TGCAGTGCTAGCCGACCGACAGGGGGGATTCAAGAGACCCAGTACTTC. It specifies CSASRPTGGIQETQYF.

This clonotype has a handful of counts. V usage is TRBV25-1 and J usage is TRBJ1-2; D might be TRBD1 (6 bases). Germline V gene lookup returns CDR1 MGHDK and CDR2 SYGVNS. V dropped 3 bases and J dropped 4 bases, with 15 bases sitting between them. The CDR3 sequence is 15 residues long. DNA for the CDR3: TGTGCCAGCAGTGAGGGACAATCCGCCATCTATGGCTACACCTTC. As protein: CASSEGQSAIYGYTF.